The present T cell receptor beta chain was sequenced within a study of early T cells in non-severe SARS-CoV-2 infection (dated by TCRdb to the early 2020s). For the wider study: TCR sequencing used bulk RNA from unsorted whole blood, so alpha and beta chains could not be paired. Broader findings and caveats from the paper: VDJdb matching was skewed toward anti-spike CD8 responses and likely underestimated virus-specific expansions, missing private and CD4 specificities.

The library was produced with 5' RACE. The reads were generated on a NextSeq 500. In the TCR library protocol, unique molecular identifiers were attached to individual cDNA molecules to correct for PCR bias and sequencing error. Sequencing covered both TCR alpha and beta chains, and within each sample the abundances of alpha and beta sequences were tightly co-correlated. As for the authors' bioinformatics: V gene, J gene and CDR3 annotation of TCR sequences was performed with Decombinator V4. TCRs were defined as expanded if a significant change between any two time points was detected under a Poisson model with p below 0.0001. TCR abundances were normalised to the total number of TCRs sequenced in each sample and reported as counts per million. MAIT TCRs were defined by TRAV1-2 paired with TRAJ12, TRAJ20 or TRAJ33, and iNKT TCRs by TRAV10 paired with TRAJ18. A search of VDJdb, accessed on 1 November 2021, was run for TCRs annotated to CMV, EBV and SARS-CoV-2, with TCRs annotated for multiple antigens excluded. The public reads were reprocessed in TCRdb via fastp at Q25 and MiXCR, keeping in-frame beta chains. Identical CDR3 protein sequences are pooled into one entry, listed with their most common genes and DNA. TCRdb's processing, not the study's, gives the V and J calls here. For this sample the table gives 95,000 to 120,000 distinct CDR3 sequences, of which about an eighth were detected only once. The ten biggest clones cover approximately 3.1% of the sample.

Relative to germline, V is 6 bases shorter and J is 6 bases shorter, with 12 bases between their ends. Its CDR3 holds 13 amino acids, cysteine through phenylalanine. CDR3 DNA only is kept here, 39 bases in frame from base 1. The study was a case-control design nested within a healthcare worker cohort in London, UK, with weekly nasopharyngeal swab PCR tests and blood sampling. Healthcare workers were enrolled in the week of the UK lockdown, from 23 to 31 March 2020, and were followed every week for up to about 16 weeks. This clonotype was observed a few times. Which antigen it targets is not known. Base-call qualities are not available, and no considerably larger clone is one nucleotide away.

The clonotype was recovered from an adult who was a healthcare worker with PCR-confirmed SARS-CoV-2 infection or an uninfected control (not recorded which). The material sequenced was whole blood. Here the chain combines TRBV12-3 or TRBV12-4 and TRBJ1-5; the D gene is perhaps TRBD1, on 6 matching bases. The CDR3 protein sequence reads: CASRRQAGQPQHF. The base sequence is TGTGCCAGCAGGAGACAGGCAGGTCAGCCCCAGCATTTT.